These 10 T cell receptor beta chains were sequenced from one sample in a study of blood T cell repertoires in COVID-19 (dated by TCRdb to about 2020). Receptor libraries were prepared by the immunoSEQ multiplex PCR assay. TCRdb re-hosts the immuneACCESS table, in-frame sequences only. Its copies lack some clones; in the studies checked, an unresolved V gene accounts for under half of them, and the cause for the rest is not known. The sample table lists 140,000 or so clones, around 89% of them with a count of one. Of the sample, roughly 3% is held by the ten largest clones. Material for sequencing was peripheral blood. Receptor source: a woman aged 55 to 70 with active COVID-19.

In this sample, this clone turned up once. The chain employs TRBV7-9 and TRBJ1-2, with TRBD1 matching 9 bases. Germline CDR1 reads SEHNR; CDR2 reads FQNEAQ (reference sequence). CDR3 length: 15 amino acids. After removal of 5 bases from V and 4 bases from J, the junction contained 8 bases not matched to a gene. CDR3 in amino acids: CASSPLRDRVYGYTF. CDR3 sequence (DNA): TGTGCCAGCAGCCCGCTCCGGGACAGGGTCTATGGCTACACCTTC.

CDR3 region: CAGGRASRGEQYF. The DNA of the CDR3 is TGTGCAGGAGGCCGGGCGAGCAGGGGGGAGCAGTACTTC. The chain combines TRBV7-9 with TRBJ2-7, with TRBD1 matching over 7 bases. CDR3 size: 13 residues. Looked up from germline, CDR1 is SEHNR and CDR2 is FQNEAQ (reference sequence).

This clone has just one count. CDR3 in DNA: TGCGCCAGCAGTGAGTCCCATGGGGGACTAGCGGGAGTGAATTACGAGCAGTACTTC. Amino acid sequence: CASSESHGGLAGVNYEQYF. This rearrangement joins TRBV10-2 to TRBJ2-7; 14 bases are shared with TRBD2. The CDR3 covers 19 residues. Trimming removed 0 bases from V and 4 bases from J; junction bases left unmatched: 11. Germline V CDR1 and CDR2: WSHSY, SAAADI.

The chain combines TRBV19 with TRBJ1-2; unclear D gene. Germline CDR1 LNHDA, CDR2 SQIVND (reference sequence). V lost 3 bases and J 4 bases, leaving 18 bases between the germline ends. This CDR3 is built from 16 residues. CDR3: CASSIPRRGIGYGYTF. In nucleotides, the CDR3 is TGTGCCAGTAGTATCCCCCGGCGGGGAATCGGCTATGGCTACACCTTC.

The J gene is TRBJ2-3, the V gene TRBV19; TRBD2 agrees at 11 bases. Germline V CDR1 and CDR2: LNHDA, SQIVND (reference sequence). The junction had 11 bases not matched to a gene; V was cut back by 5 bases and J by 4 bases. The CDR3 is 17 amino acids. The CDR3 here is CASSYAGTSGSPDTQYF. CDR3 DNA: TGTGCCAGTAGTTACGCGGGTACTAGCGGGAGCCCAGATACGCAGTATTTT.

V gene TRBV21-1 combines with J gene TRBJ2-7; TRBD1 is taken as the D call from the table, unchecked against the DNA. TRBV21-1 is a pseudogene. The CDR3 consists of 15 residues. The CDR3 loop reads CASSKGAYLQYEQYF. The CDR3 DNA reads as TGTGCCAGCAGCAAAGGGGCATACCTACAGTACGAGCAGTACTTC.

The rearrangement links TRBV19 to TRBJ1-2, with D possibly being TRBD1 (6 bases). V was trimmed by 7 bases and J by 8 bases, leaving 26 bases between them. This CDR3 region has 16 residues. CDR1 and CDR2 (germline): LNHDA, SQIVND (reference sequence). This CDR3 reads CASNPSPLDRSGGYTF. The CDR3 region has the DNA TGTGCCAGTAATCCCTCCCCTCTCGACAGGTCGGGCGGCTACACCTTC.

The rearrangement uses TRBV4-3 and TRBJ2-7; 7 nucleotides agree with TRBD2. Germline V gene lookup returns CDR1 LGHNA and CDR2 YSLEER. Unmatched junction bases numbered 15, after V lost 4 bases and J lost 3 bases. The length of the CDR3 is 17 residues. CDR3 bases: TGCGCCAGCAGCCGGGGAGTGGGGAGGGAGGGCCTCTACGAGCAGTACTTC. Its protein is CASSRGVGREGLYEQYF.

The chain joins TRBV19 to TRBJ1-5, with 7 bases matching TRBD1. There are 15 residues in the CDR3. The ends lost 1 base at V and 6 bases at J; junction bases unmatched: 6. Germline V gene lookup returns CDR1 LNHDA and CDR2 SQIVND (reference sequence). The CDR3 coding sequence is TGTGCCAGTAGTATAGTTGAGACAGGGATTCAGCCCCAGCATTTT. Its protein product is CASSIVETGIQPQHF. The full variable domain, its missing parts supplied by reference TRBV19 and TRBJ1-5, is DGGITQSPKYLFRKEGQNVTLSCEQNLNHDAMYWYRQDPGQGLRLIYYSQIVNDFQKGDIAEGYSVSREKKESFPLTVTSAQKNPTAFYLCASSIVETGIQPQHFGDGTRLSIL.

V and J are TRBV18 and TRBJ2-1, with 12 bases identical to TRBD2. Germline CDR1 and CDR2: KGHSH and LQKENI. CDR3 size: 15 residues. Trimming removed 4 bases from V and 8 bases from J; junction bases left unmatched: 6. CDR3 DNA sequence: TGTGCCAGCTCACGCGGACTAGCGGGAAACGATGAGCAGTTCTTC. Its protein is CASSRGLAGNDEQFF.